Below are 14 T cell receptor beta chains sequenced from a single sample in a study of T cell responses to AZD1222 COVID-19 vaccine (dated by TCRdb to 2020 to 2022). The receptor library was made with the immunoSEQ multiplex PCR assay. Sourced from immuneACCESS, this table was stored by TCRdb with only in-frame sequences that have V and J called. A share of the clones is absent; for the studies checked, an unresolved V gene accounts for under half, and the remainder has no known explanation. The sample table holds over 100,000 clones, of which 75% to 90% were seen once. The top ten clones comprise roughly 5.3% of the sample. This specimen's time point label, per the study, means: baseline before first vaccination. Source: peripheral blood, taken on day 0 of AZD1222 vaccination. These receptors originate from an adult in good health.

V and J are TRBV2 and TRBJ1-1, with a tentative D call TRBD1 (5 bases). Trimming pared 5 bases from V and 5 bases from J, leaving 21 bases between. This CDR3 is 16 amino acids long. The V gene's germline CDR1 is SNHLY and CDR2 FYNNEI. In nucleotides, the CDR3 is TGTGCCAGCAGTCTTGAAGCCCCAGGGATATATACTGAAGCTTTCTTT. Residues: CASSLEAPGIYTEAFF.

The J gene is TRBJ1-2, the V gene TRBV2; 7 bases map to TRBD1. The trim removed 2 bases at V and 7 bases at J, leaving 7 bases unmatched. Germline V gene lookup returns CDR1 SNHLY and CDR2 FYNNEI. This CDR3 region has 14 residues. This chain's CDR3 is CASSESRGLIGYTF. Written as DNA, the CDR3 is TGTGCCAGCAGTGAAAGCAGGGGGTTAATTGGCTACACCTTC. Variable domain in full (rest from reference TRBV2 and TRBJ1-2): EPEVTQTPSHQVTQMGQEVILRCVPISNHLYFYWYRQILGQKVEFLVSFYNNEISEKSEIFDDQFSVERPDGSNFTLKIRSTKLEDSAMYFCASSESRGLIGYTFGSGTRLTVV.

This chain connects TRBV29-1 to TRBJ2-7; D is undetermined. The CDR3 has 13 amino acids. Trimming cost V 1 base and J 3 bases, with 10 bases left between them. Germline loops: CDR1 SQVTM, CDR2 ANQGSEA. This CDR3 reads CSVEGSSIYEQYF. The CDR3 bases are TGCAGCGTTGAAGGTTCGTCCATCTACGAGCAGTACTTC.

This rearrangement joins TRBV12-3 or TRBV12-4 to TRBJ2-1; D unclear. This CDR3 is 12 amino acids long. V was trimmed by 1 base and J by 6 bases, leaving 4 bases between them. The CDR3 sequence: CASSLVTNEQFF. As DNA, the CDR3 is TGTGCCAGCAGTTTAGTGACCAATGAGCAGTTCTTC.

This clone was recorded once. This rearrangement joins TRBV27 to TRBJ1-5, with unresolved D. Trimming cost V 6 bases and J 4 bases, with 16 bases left between them. This CDR3 comprises 15 residues. Germline V gives CDR1 MNHEY, CDR2 SMNVEV (reference sequence). The CDR3 coding sequence is TGTGCCAGCAGAACCACCATTTTCGGGAATCAGCCCCAGCATTTT. It encodes CASRTTIFGNQPQHF.

This clone was counted a single time. J is TRBJ2-3 and V is TRBV9, with 12 bases identical to TRBD2. The trim removed 3 bases at V and 0 bases at J, leaving 5 bases unmatched. Looked up from germline, CDR1 is SGDLS and CDR2 is YYNGEE. CDR3 length: 17 residues. The CDR3 bases are TGTGCCAGCAGCGCGACTAGCGGGGGCCTTAGCACAGATACGCAGTATTTT. This gives the protein CASSATSGGLSTDTQYF.

The rearrangement links TRBV9 to TRBJ2-3; the match to TRBD2 covers 12 bases. V gave up 6 bases and J gave up 5 bases; unmatched junction bases: 10. CDR3 length equals 16 residues. Germline values: CDR1 SGDLS, CDR2 YYNGEE. The CDR3 region has the DNA TGTGCCAGCACCAAAGGGTTACTAGCGGGGGGAGATACGCAGTATTTT. It yields the protein CASTKGLLAGGDTQYF. Full variable domain (remainder filled in from reference TRBV9 and TRBJ2-3): DSGVTQTPKHLITATGQRVTLRCSPRSGDLSVYWYQQSLDQGLQFLIQYYNGEERAKGNILERFSAQQFPDLHSELNLSSLELGDSALYFCASTKGLLAGGDTQYFGPGTRLTVL.

The chain recombines TRBV29-1 with TRBJ2-3; D ambiguous. Germline V gene lookup returns CDR1 SQVTM and CDR2 ANQGSEA. This CDR3 comprises 13 residues. With 0 bases removed from V and 2 bases from J, the gap between germline ends came to 6 bases. CDR3 in amino acids: CSVEDSFTDTQYF. As DNA, the CDR3 is TGCAGCGTTGAAGACTCTTTCACAGATACGCAGTATTTT.

The gene calls are TRBV7-2 and TRBJ1-4, with 11 bases aligning to TRBD1. Per the germline V gene, CDR1 is SGHTA and CDR2 is FQGNSA. This CDR3 spans 15 amino acids. V lost 4 bases and J lost 5; bases outside the gene matches: 3. This CDR3 is CASSSDRGRNEKLFF. In nucleotides, the CDR3 is TGTGCCAGCAGCTCGGACAGGGGGCGGAATGAAAAACTGTTTTTT.

The sample holds a few counts of this clone. Distinct nucleotide sequences in the sample also encode this CDR3. V gene TRBV18 combines with J gene TRBJ2-3; no clear D gene. Germline V gene sequence: CDR1 KGHSH, CDR2 LQKENI. The V end was cut by 1 base, the J end by 2 bases, with 7 bases between. The CDR3 sequence is 14 residues long. The CDR3 loop reads CASSPQGSTDTQYF. The DNA of the CDR3 is TGTGCCAGCTCACCACAGGGCTCCACAGATACGCAGTATTTT. The full variable domain, its missing parts supplied by reference TRBV18 and TRBJ2-3, is NAGVMQNPRHLVRRRGQEARLRCSPMKGHSHVYWYRQLPEEGLKFMVYLQKENIIDESGMPKERFSAEFPKEGPSILRIQQVVRGDSAAYFCASSPQGSTDTQYFGPGTRLTVL.

The sample holds one count of this clone. This rearrangement joins TRBV5-1 to TRBJ2-1, with 11 nucleotides matching TRBD2. The CDR3 length is 15 residues. V lost 3 bases to trimming and J lost 9 bases; unmatched junction nucleotides: 8. The germline V gene encodes CDR1 SGHRS and CDR2 YFSETQ. This CDR3 reads CASSSLAGGPPEQFF. CDR3 nucleotides: TGCGCCAGCAGCTCCCTAGCGGGGGGCCCGCCTGAGCAGTTCTTC.

The V and J genes are TRBV27 and TRBJ1-6, with 7 bases aligning to TRBD1. The CDR3 covers 19 residues. The germline V gene has CDR1 MNHEY and CDR2 SMNVEV (reference sequence). J lost 7 bases, V lost 8 bases, and 23 bases had no gene match. Written as DNA, the CDR3 is TGTGCCAGCGCTCCTCTACCCCCGGGCCAAAGGGACAGAAATTCACCCCTCCACTTT. Translating it yields CASAPLPPGQRDRNSPLHF.

The table lists this clone with a few counts. The rearrangement links TRBV4-2 to TRBJ2-5; 9 bases are shared with TRBD2. J gave up 3 bases and V 0 bases, and 11 bases lay outside the gene matches. Germline V gene sequence: CDR1 LGHNA, CDR2 YNFKEQ. The CDR3 extends over 18 amino acids. CDR3 coding DNA: TGTGCCAGCAGCCAAGAGATTCAAGCGGGGGGTGAGAAAGAGACCCAGTACTTC. This gives the protein CASSQEIQAGGEKETQYF.

The V call is TRBV24-1, the J call TRBJ2-2; TRBD1 matches at 9 bases. The germline gives CDR1 KGHDR, CDR2 SFDVKD. The J segment lost 5 bases and the V segment lost 4 bases, leaving 7 bases of the junction unmatched. The CDR3 consists of 16 residues. CDR3 protein: CATSDTTGGETGELFF. In nucleotides, the CDR3 is TGTGCCACCAGTGACACGACAGGGGGTGAAACCGGGGAGCTGTTTTTT.